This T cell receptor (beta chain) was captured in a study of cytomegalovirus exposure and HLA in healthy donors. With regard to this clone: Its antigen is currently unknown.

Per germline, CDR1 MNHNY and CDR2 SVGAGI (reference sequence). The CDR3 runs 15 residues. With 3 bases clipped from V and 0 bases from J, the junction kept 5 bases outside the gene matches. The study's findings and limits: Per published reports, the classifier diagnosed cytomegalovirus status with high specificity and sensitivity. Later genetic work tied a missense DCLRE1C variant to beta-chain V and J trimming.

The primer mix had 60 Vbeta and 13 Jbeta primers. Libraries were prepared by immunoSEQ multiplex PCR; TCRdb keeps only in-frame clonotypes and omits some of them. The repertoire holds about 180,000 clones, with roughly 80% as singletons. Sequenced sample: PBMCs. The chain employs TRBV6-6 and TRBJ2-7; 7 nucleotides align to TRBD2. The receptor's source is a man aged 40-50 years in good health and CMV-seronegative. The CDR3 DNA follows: TGTGCCAGCAGTTATTTGGGGGGGGGCTCCTACGAGCAGTACTTC. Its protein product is CASSYLGGGSYEQYF.